The 10 T cell receptor beta chains below all came from one sample that was sequenced in a study of early T cells in non-severe SARS-CoV-2 infection. Each CDR3 protein is one row after TCRdb ran MiXCR on the 5' RACE reads. The table records about 130,000 distinct CDR3 sequences, 15% of them present only once. The material sequenced was whole blood. The receptors were gathered from an adult who was a healthcare worker with PCR-confirmed SARS-CoV-2 infection or an uninfected control (not recorded which).

This clonotype was counted a few times. The chain employs TRBV3-1 and TRBJ2-5; D is perhaps TRBD2 (5 bases). This CDR3 spans 14 amino acids. In germline, CDR1 is LGHDT, CDR2 YNNKEL (reference sequence). The germline V and J ends were trimmed by 4 bases and 5 bases, with 14 bases remaining between them. CDR3 nucleotides: TGTGCCAGCAGCCCCCAGACTACTAGGGAGACCCAGTACTTC. Translation gives CASSPQTTRETQYF.

This clonotype was observed a handful of times. The rearrangement uses TRBV9 and TRBJ1-2; TRBD1 agrees at 9 bases. Germline values: CDR1 SGDLS, CDR2 YYNGEE. V gave up 4 bases and J gave up 4 bases; unmatched junction bases: 2. This CDR3 comprises 13 residues. The CDR3 loop is CASSLQGAYGYTF. CDR3 DNA sequence: TGTGCCAGCAGCTTACAGGGGGCCTATGGCTACACCTTC.

This clonotype was found a few times. The V call is TRBV20-1, the J call TRBJ2-5; no reliable D call. The germline V gene has CDR1 DFQATT and CDR2 SNEGSKA (reference sequence). This CDR3 is 11 amino acids long. V was pared by 5 bases and J by 5 bases, with 9 bases between. CDR3: CSAGSSETQYF. The CDR3 DNA reads as TGCAGTGCTGGGTCCAGCGAGACCCAGTACTTC.

The V gene is TRBV6-8, the J gene TRBJ1-5, with TRBD1 as a possible D gene (5 bases). The V gene lost 5 bases and the J gene lost 4 bases, with 21 bases spanning the gap. CDR3 size: 17 residues. Germline values: CDR1 MNHGY, CDR2 SAAAGT. The CDR3 region has the DNA TGTGCCAGCAGTCCTCAGACAGCCACCAGTTCTAATCAGCCCCAGCATTTT. Translation gives CASSPQTATSSNQPQHF.

In this sample, this clonotype turned up a few times. This chain uses TRBV5-5 with TRBJ1-1; D is undetermined. CDR3 length: 17 amino acids. CDR1 is SGHKS, CDR2 YYEKEE, per germline (reference sequence). Trimming took off 2 bases at V and 0 bases at J, with 17 bases between the two ends. CDR3 sequence: CASSFSVGYNLNTEAFF. The DNA of the CDR3 is TGTGCCAGCAGCTTTAGTGTTGGCTACAACCTGAACACTGAAGCTTTCTTT.

This clonotype was picked up a small number of times. V usage is TRBV20-1 and J usage is TRBJ1-1; 8 bases match TRBD1. Trimming cost V 1 base and J 0 bases; bases outside gene matches: 4. The CDR3 length is 15 residues. CDR1 is DFQATT and CDR2 is SNEGSKA in the germline V gene (reference sequence). CDR3 nucleotide sequence: TGCAGTGCTAGAGGGGGACAGGCGCTGAACACTGAAGCTTTCTTT. Its translation is CSARGGQALNTEAFF.

This clonotype has only a few counts. The genes are TRBV7-9 and TRBJ2-5, with D unclear. With 3 bases removed from V and 1 base from J, the gap between germline ends came to 6 bases. The germline CDR1 and CDR2 sequences are SEHNR and FQNEAQ (reference sequence). The CDR3 contains 13 residues. The CDR3 spells CASSFGFQETQYF. CDR3 bases: TGTGCCAGCAGCTTTGGGTTCCAAGAGACCCAGTACTTC.

This clonotype came up a few times. The chain couples TRBV29-1 to TRBJ2-1, with 14 bases matching TRBD2. J gave up 12 bases and V 7 bases, and 11 bases lay outside the gene matches. Per the germline V gene, CDR1 is SQVTM and CDR2 is ANQGSEA. The length of the CDR3 is 14 residues. In DNA form, the CDR3 reads TGCAGCGCTCGAATGGGACTAGCGGGGGTAAGGCAGTTCTTC. It is translated as CSARMGLAGVRQFF.

V gene TRBV19 combines with J gene TRBJ1-4, with D unclear. From germline, CDR1 is LNHDA and CDR2 SQIVND (reference sequence). V gave up 5 bases and J gave up 0 bases, with 10 bases separating them. The CDR3 sequence is 15 residues long. CDR3 nucleotides: TGTGCCAGTAGTTTCGGCGTCACAACTAATGAAAAACTGTTTTTT. Translation gives CASSFGVTTNEKLFF.

This clonotype was observed at least ten times. V is TRBV7-9 and J is TRBJ2-7, with TRBD1 matching 8 bases. The CDR3 is made up of 15 amino acids. The V gene's germline CDR1 is SEHNR and CDR2 FQNEAQ (reference sequence). Unmatched junction bases numbered 8, after V lost 5 bases and J lost 2 bases. CDR3 nucleotide sequence: TGTGCCAGCAGCCGAGGGACAGGACTACCCTACGAGCAGTACTTC. Its translation is CASSRGTGLPYEQYF. Drawing the rest from reference TRBV7-9 and TRBJ2-7, the complete variable domain is DTGVSQNPRHKITKRGQNVTFRCDPISEHNRLYWYRQTLGQGPEFLTYFQNEAQLEKSRLLSDRFSAERPKGSFSTLEIQRTEQGDSAMYLCASSRGTGLPYEQYFGPGTRLTVT.